This T cell receptor (beta chain) was recovered during a study of metastatic and nonmetastatic thyroid tumors. This CDR3 region has 15 residues. The V end was cut by 3 bases, the J end by 2 bases, with 13 bases between. Looked up from germline, CDR1 is KGHDR and CDR2 is SFDVKD. None of the patients had undergone any treatment ahead of thyroid surgery. This clone was recorded at least ten times. With MiXCR, TCRdb reprocessed the PCR reads. The table records over 45,000 clones, around 20% of them present only once. The V gene is TRBV24-1, the J gene TRBJ2-7; D is uncertain. What was sequenced was blood. The receptor's source is a male donor with papillary thyroid cancer or a benign thyroid nodule (not recorded which). Some clones in this sample may be carry-over from other donors' samples. The CDR3 nucleotides read TGTGCCACCAGTGATCAGACAAAAAATGCCTACGAGCAGTACTTC. Amino acids: CATSDQTKNAYEQYF.